The 8 T cell receptor beta chains given below trace back to one sample, sequenced in a study of T cell responses to AZD1222 COVID-19 vaccine (dated by TCRdb to 2020 to 2023). Library preparation employed the immunoSEQ multiplex PCR assay. TCRdb obtained this table from immuneACCESS and retained in-frame rearrangements with V and J assigned. These tables miss some clones; where compared with another copy, unresolved V genes account for less than half of the shortfall, and the remainder is unexplained. This sample gives some 98,000 clones in total; approximately 91% of them show up just once. The top ten constitute 10% to 15% of the sample. Per the publication, the time point label means: baseline before first vaccination. The sequencing here drew on peripheral blood, taken on day 0 of AZD1222 vaccination. Receptors originate from an adult in good health.

V gene TRBV5-6 combines with J gene TRBJ1-4, with unresolved D. CDR3 length: 14 residues. V was clipped by 1 base and J by 6 bases, with 10 bases between them. CDR1 is SGHDT, CDR2 YYEEEE, per germline. The CDR3 region has the DNA TGTGCCAGCAGCTTGTGGGAAGCGGATGAAAAACTGTTTTTT. Its translation is CASSLWEADEKLFF.

The chain is built from TRBV10-1 and TRBJ1-1; the D is unclear. Germline V gene data show CDR1 as WNHNN and CDR2 as SYGVQD (reference sequence). Trimming removed 2 bases from V and 1 base from J, with 5 bases in between. The CDR3 loop spans 13 amino acids. CDR3 coding DNA: TGCGCCAGCAGTGAGGGCACGAACACTGAAGCTTTCTTT. Encoded protein: CASSEGTNTEAFF.

The chain couples TRBV6-5 to TRBJ1-1; weak D call: TRBD1 (6 bases). This CDR3 spans 14 amino acids. V lost 0 bases to trimming and J lost 3 bases, with 8 bases between them. Germline loops: CDR1 MNHEY, CDR2 SVGAGI. The CDR3 region is CASSYSGGYTEAFF. In nucleotides, the CDR3 is TGTGCCAGCAGTTACTCAGGGGGGTACACTGAAGCTTTCTTT.

This clone turned up a few times. V is TRBV21-1 and J is TRBJ2-7; TRBD1 is the table's D call, not checked against the DNA. TRBV21-1 is termed a pseudogene. This CDR3 is built from 14 residues. The CDR3 region is CASSRKRGPYEQYF. The CDR3 region has the DNA TGTGCCAGCAGCAGAAAGAGGGGGCCCTACGAGCAGTACTTC.

The chain combines TRBV5-1 with TRBJ2-3; 8 positions agree with TRBD2. Germline trimming cut 4 bases from V and 5 bases from J; bases unmatched to any gene: 15. Germline-derived CDR1 and CDR2 are SGHRS and YFSETQ. The CDR3 runs to 17 residues. The CDR3: CASSLEGSGGRGDTQYF. The CDR3 bases are TGCGCCAGCAGCCTCGAGGGGAGCGGGGGACGGGGAGATACGCAGTATTTT.

A single count supports this clone. The chain recombines TRBV6-5 with TRBJ1-1, with a possible D match to TRBD1 (5 bases). This CDR3 spans 11 amino acids. Germline V gene lookup returns CDR1 MNHEY and CDR2 SVGAGI. The V end was cut by 5 bases, the J end by 8 bases, with 9 bases between. CDR3 residues: CASSRWGEAFF. The DNA of the CDR3 is TGTGCCAGCAGTCGCTGGGGGGAAGCTTTCTTT.

This chain connects TRBV9 to TRBJ1-6; 7 bases map to TRBD1. The length of the CDR3 is 15 residues. The junction had 7 bases not matched to a gene; V was cut back by 3 bases and J by 7 bases. Germline lookup yields CDR1 SGDLS and CDR2 YYNGEE. CDR3 bases: TGTGCCAGCAGCGGTTCCGGGACAGCAAATTCACCCCTCCACTTT. Encoded protein: CASSGSGTANSPLHF.

The rearrangement uses TRBV4-2 and TRBJ1-1; D uncertain. Trimming left V 0 bases short and J 0 bases short, with 8 bases between. The CDR3 sequence is 15 residues long. Germline CDR1 and CDR2: LGHNA and YNFKEQ. DNA of the CDR3: TGTGCCAGCAGCCAAGAGTGGCGCCTGAACACTGAAGCTTTCTTT. This codes for CASSQEWRLNTEAFF.